The clone carrying this T cell receptor beta chain appeared many times. This entry is derived from a study of CD8 T cells in ankylosing spondylitis. The CDR3 length is 12 residues. Trimming took off 4 bases at V and 10 bases at J, with 8 bases between the two ends. Germline assignment: CDR1 LNHNV and CDR2 YYDKDF (reference sequence). TCRdb passed the 5' RACE reads through MiXCR, listing each CDR3 protein once. In the table there are more than 150,000 distinct CDR3 sequences, roughly 18% of which are singletons. This clonotype originated in a male donor aged 10-30 years with ankylosing spondylitis or in good health (not recorded which). The sequenced material came from blood, either unsorted or a sorted T cell fraction (not recorded which). This chain connects TRBV15 to TRBJ1-6; no firm D call. The CDR3 loop is CATSNPNSPLHF. In nucleotides, the CDR3 is TGTGCCACCAGCAACCCCAACTCACCCCTCCACTTT.